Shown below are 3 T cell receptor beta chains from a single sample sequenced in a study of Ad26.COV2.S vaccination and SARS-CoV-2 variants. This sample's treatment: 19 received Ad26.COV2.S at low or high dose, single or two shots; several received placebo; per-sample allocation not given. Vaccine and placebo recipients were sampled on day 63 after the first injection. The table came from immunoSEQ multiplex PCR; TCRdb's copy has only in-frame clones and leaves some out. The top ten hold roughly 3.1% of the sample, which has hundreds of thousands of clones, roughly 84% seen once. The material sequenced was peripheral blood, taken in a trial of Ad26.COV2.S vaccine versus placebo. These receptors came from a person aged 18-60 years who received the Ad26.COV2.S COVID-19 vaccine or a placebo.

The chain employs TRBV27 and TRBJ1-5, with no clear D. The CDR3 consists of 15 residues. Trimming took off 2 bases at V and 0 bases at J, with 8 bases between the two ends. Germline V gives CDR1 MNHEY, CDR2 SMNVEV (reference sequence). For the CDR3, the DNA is TGTGCCAGCAGTTTAAAGCCTTATAGCAATCAGCCCCAGCATTTT. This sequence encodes CASSLKPYSNQPQHF.

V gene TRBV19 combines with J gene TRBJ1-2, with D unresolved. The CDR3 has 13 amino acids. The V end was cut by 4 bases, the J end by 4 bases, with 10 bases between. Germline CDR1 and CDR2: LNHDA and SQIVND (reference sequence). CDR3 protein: CASSNLQFYGYTF. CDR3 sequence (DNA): TGTGCCAGTAGTAATCTTCAGTTCTATGGCTACACCTTC. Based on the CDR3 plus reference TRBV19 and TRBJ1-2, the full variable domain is DGGITQSPKYLFRKEGQNVTLSCEQNLNHDAMYWYRQDPGQGLRLIYYSQIVNDFQKGDIAEGYSVSREKKESFPLTVTSAQKNPTAFYLCASSNLQFYGYTFGSGTRLTVV.

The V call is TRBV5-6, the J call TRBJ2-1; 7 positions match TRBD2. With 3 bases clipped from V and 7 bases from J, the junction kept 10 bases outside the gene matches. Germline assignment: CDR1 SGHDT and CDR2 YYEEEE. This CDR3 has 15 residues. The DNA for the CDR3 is TGTGCCAGCAGCTACCCTAGCGGATCTACAAATGAGCAGTTCTTC. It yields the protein CASSYPSGSTNEQFF.